The entry below gives a single T cell receptor beta chain sequence along with its context. Clones were read by immunoSEQ multiplex PCR, and TCRdb kept only the in-frame ones, dropping some. The sample yields more than 150,000 clones, roughly 80% seen once. V gave up 1 base and J gave up 5 bases; unmatched junction bases: 10. The germline gives CDR1 SGHVS, CDR2 FQNEAQ. This CDR3 has 16 residues. The data stem from a study of blood T cell repertoires in COVID-19. In assigning cohorts, the study relied on participant-reported clinical history. Material for sequencing was PBMCs or T cells enriched from blood (not recorded which). The source is a man aged 45-65 years who had recovered from COVID-19. The chain links TRBV7-8 to TRBJ2-7, with TRBD1 identical over 8 bases. DNA for the CDR3: TGTGCCAGCAGCTTAGAAGGGGCCAGGGGGCTAAACGAGCAGTACTTC. Its translation is CASSLEGARGLNEQYF.